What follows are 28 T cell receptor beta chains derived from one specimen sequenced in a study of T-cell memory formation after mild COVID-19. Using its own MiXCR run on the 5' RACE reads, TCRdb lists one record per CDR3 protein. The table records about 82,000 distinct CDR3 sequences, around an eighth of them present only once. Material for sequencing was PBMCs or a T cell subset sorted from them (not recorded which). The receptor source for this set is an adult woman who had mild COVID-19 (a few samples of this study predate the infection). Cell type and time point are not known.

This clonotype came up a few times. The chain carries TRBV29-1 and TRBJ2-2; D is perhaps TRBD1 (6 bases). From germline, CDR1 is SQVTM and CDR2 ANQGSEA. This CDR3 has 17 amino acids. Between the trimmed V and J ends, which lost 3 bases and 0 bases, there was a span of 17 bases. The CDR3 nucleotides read TGCAGCGTTGAGGGCCGGGACACCGAAGCGAACACCGGGGAGCTGTTTTTT. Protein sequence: CSVEGRDTEANTGELFF.

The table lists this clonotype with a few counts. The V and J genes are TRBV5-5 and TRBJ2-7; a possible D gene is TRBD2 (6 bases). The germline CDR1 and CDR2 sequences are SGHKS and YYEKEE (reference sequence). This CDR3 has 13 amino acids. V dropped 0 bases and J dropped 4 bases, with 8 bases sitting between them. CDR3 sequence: CASSLEDYYEQYF. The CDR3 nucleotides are TGTGCCAGCAGCTTGGAGGACTATTACGAGCAGTACTTC.

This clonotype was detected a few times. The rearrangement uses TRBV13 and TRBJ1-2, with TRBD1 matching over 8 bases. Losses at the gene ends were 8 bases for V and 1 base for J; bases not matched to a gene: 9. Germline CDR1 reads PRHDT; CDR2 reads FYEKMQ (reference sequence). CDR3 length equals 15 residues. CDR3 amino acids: CASHLTGEVNYGYTF. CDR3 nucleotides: TGTGCCAGCCACCTGACAGGGGAGGTTAACTATGGCTACACCTTC.

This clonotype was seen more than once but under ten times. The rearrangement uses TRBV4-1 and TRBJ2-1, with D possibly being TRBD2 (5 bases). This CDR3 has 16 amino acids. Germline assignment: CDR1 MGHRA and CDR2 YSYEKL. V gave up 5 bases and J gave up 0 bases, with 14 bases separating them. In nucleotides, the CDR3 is TGCGCCAGCAGCTCCTCCGGGGTCAGCTCCTACAATGAGCAGTTCTTC. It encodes CASSSSGVSSYNEQFF.

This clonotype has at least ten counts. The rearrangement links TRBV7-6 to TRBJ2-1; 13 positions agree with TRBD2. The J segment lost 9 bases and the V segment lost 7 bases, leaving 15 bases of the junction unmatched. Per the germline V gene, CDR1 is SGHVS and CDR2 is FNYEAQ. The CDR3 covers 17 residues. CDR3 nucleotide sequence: TGTGCCAGCATTCCTCATAAAGGACTAGCGGGAGCGGGTGAGCAGTTCTTC. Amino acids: CASIPHKGLAGAGEQFF.

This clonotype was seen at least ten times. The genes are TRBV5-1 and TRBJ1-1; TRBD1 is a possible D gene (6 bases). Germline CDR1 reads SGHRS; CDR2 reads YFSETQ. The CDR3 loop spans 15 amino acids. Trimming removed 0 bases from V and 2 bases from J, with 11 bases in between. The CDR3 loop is CASSLVGGSNTEAFF. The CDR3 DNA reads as TGCGCCAGCAGCTTGGTAGGGGGATCAAACACTGAAGCTTTCTTT. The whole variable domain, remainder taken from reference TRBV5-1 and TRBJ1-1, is KAGVTQTPRYLIKTRGQQVTLSCSPISGHRSVSWYQQTPGQGLQFLFEYFSETQRNKGNFPGRFSGRQFSNSRSEMNVSTLELGDSALYLCASSLVGGSNTEAFFGQGTRLTVV.

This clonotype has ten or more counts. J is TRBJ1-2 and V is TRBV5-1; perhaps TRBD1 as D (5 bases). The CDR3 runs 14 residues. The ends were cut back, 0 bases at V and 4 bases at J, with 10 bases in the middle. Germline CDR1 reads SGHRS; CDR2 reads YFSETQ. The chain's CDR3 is CASSLGQGGYGYTF. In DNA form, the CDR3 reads TGCGCCAGCAGCTTGGGGCAGGGCGGCTATGGCTACACCTTC.

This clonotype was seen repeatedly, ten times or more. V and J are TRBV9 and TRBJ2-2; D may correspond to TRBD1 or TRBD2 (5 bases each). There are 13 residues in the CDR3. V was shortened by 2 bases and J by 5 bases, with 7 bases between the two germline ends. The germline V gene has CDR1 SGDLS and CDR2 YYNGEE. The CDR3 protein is CASSVGGTGELFF. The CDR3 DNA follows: TGTGCCAGCAGCGTTGGGGGAACCGGGGAGCTGTTTTTT.

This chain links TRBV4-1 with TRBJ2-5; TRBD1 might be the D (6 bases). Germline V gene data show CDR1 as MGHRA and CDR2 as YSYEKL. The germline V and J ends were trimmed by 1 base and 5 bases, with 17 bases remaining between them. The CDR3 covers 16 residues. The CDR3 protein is CASSQALLDSRETQYF. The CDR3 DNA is TGCGCCAGCAGCCAAGCTCTATTGGACAGTCGGGAGACCCAGTACTTC.

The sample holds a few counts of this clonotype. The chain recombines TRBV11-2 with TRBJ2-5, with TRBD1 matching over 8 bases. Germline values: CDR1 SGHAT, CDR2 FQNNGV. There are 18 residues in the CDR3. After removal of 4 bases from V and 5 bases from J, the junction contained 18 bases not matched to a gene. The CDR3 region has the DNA TGTGCCAGCAGCTCGTCCCGGGACAGGTTCAGCCGAGGGGAGACCCAGTACTTC. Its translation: CASSSSRDRFSRGETQYF.

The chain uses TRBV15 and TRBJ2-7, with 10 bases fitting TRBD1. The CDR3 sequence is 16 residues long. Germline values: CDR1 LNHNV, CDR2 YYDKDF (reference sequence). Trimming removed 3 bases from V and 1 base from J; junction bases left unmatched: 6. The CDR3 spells CATSRGQGITSYEQYF. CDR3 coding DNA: TGTGCCACCAGCAGGGGACAGGGGATTACGTCCTACGAGCAGTACTTC.

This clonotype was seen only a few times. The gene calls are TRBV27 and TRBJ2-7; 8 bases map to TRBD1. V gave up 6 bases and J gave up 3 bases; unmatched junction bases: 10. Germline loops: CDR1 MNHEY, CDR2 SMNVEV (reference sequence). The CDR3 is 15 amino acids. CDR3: CASSQTGDPFYEQYF. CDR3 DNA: TGTGCCAGCAGCCAGACAGGGGACCCCTTCTACGAGCAGTACTTC.

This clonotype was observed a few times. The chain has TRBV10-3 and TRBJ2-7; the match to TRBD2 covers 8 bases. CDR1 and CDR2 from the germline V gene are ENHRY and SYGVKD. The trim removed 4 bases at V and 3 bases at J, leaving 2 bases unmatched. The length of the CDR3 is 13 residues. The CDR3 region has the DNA TGTGCCATCAGTGGCGGGAGGATCTACGAGCAGTACTTC. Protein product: CAISGGRIYEQYF.

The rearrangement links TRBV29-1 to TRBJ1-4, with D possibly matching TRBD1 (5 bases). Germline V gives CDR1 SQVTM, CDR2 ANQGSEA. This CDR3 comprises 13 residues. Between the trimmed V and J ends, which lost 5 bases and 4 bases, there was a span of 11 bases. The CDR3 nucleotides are TGCAGCGTTCCCGGGACTGATAATGAAAAACTGTTTTTT. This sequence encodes CSVPGTDNEKLFF.

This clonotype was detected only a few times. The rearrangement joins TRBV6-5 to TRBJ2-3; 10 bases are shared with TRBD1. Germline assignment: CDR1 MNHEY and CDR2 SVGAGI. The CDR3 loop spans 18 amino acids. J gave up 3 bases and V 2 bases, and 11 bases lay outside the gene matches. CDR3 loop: CASSYLAAGTGVTDTQYF. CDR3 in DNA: TGTGCCAGCAGTTACCTGGCCGCCGGGACAGGGGTGACAGATACGCAGTATTTT.

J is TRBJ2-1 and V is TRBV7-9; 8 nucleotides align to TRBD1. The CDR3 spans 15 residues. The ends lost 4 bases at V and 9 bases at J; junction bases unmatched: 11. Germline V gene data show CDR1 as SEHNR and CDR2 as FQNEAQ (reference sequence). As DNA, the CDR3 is TGTGCCAGCAGCTCAAGGACAGGGCCCCTCCCTGAGCAGTTCTTC. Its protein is CASSSRTGPLPEQFF.

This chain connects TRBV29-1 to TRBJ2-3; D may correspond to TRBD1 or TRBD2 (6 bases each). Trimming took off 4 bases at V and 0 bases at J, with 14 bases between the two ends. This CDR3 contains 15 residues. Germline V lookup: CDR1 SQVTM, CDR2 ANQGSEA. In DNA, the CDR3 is TGCAGCGTTGTTTGGGGGGCCTCTAGCACAGATACGCAGTATTTT. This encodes CSVVWGASSTDTQYF.

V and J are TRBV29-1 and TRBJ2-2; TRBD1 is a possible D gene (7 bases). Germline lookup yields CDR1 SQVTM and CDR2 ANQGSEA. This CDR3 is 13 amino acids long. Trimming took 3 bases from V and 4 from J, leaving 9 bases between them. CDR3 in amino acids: CSVDRGVTGELFF. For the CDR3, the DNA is TGCAGCGTTGACAGGGGGGTCACCGGGGAGCTGTTTTTT.

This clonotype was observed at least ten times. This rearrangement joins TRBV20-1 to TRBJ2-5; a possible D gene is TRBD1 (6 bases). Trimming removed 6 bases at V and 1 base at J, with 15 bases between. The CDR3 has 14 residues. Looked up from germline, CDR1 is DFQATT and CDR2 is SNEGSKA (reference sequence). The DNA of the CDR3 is TGCAGTGCGGCAGGGGACACGACCCAAGAGACCCAGTACTTC. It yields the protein CSAAGDTTQETQYF.

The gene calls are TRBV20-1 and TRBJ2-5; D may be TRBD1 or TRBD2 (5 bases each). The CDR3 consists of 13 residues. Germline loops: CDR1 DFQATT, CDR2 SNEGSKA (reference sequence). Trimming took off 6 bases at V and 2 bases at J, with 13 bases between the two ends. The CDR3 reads CSAQTEGQETQYF. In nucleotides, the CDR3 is TGCAGTGCCCAGACAGAGGGTCAAGAGACCCAGTACTTC.

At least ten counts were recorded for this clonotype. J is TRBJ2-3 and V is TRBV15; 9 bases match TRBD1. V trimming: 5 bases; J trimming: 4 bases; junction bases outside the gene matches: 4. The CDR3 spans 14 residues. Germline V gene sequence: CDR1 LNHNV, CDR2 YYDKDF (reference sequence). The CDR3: CATSGGQGSDTQYF. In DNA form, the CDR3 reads TGTGCCACCAGCGGGGGACAGGGCTCAGATACGCAGTATTTT. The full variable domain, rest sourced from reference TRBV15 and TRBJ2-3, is DAMVIQNPRYQVTQFGKPVTLSCSQTLNHNVMYWYQQKSSQAPKLLFHYYDKDFNNEADTPDNFQSRRPNTSFCFLDIRSPGLGDTAMYLCATSGGQGSDTQYFGPGTRLTVL.

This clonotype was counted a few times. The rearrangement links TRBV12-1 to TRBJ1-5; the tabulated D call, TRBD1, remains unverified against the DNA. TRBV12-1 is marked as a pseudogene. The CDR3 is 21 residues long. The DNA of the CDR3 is TGTGCCAGCAGACATAACCCGCACTTGGGACATGCGGGCTATAGCAATCAGCCCCAGCATTTT. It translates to CASRHNPHLGHAGYSNQPQHF.

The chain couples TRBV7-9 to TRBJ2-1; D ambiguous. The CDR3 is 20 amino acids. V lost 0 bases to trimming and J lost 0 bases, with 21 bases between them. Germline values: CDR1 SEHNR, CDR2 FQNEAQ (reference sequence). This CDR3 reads CASSLAGGYPILSSYNEQFF. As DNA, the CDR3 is TGTGCCAGCAGCTTAGCGGGTGGCTATCCCATTTTAAGCTCCTACAATGAGCAGTTCTTC.

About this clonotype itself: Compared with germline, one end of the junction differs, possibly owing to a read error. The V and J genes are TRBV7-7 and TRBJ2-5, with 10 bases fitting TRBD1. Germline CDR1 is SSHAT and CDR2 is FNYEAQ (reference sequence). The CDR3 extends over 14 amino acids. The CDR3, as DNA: TGTGCTAGCAGCCAACCGGGACAGGGGGAGACCCAGTACTTC. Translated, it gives CASSQPGQGETQYF.

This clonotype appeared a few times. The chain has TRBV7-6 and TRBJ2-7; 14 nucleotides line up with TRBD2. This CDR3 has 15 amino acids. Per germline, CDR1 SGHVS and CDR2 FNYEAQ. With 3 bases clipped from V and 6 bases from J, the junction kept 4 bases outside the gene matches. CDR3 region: CASSFQGLAGGEQYF. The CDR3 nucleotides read TGTGCCAGCAGCTTCCAAGGACTAGCGGGAGGCGAGCAGTACTTC.

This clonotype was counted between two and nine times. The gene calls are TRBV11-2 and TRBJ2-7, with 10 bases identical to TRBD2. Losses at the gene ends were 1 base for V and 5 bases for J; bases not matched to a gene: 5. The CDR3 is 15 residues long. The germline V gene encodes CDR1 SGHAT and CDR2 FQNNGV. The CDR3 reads CASSLVASGSDEQYF. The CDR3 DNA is TGTGCCAGCAGCTTAGTCGCTAGCGGGAGCGACGAGCAGTACTTC. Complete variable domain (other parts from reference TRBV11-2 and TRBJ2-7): EAGVAQSPRYKIIEKRQSVAFWCNPISGHATLYWYQQILGQGPKLLIQFQNNGVVDDSQLPKDRFSAERLKGVDSTLKIQPAKLEDSAVYLCASSLVASGSDEQYFGPGTRLTVT.

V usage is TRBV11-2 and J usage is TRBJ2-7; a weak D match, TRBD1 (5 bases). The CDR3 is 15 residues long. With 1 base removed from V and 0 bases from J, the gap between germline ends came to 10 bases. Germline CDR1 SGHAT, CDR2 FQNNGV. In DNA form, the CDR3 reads TGTGCCAGCAGCTTAGGGGTAGGGGCCTCCTACGAGCAGTACTTC. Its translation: CASSLGVGASYEQYF.

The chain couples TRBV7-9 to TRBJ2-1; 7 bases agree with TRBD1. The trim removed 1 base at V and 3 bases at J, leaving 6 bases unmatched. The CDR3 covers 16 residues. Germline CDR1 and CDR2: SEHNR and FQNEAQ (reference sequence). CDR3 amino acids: CASSLVTGQVYNEQFF. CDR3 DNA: TGTGCCAGCAGCTTAGTGACAGGGCAGGTCTACAATGAGCAGTTCTTC. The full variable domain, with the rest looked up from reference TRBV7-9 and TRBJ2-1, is DTGVSQNPRHKITKRGQNVTFRCDPISEHNRLYWYRQTLGQGPEFLTYFQNEAQLEKSRLLSDRFSAERPKGSFSTLEIQRTEQGDSAMYLCASSLVTGQVYNEQFFGPGTRLTVL.